This TCR beta chain was obtained from a study of T cell repertoires in cytomegalovirus infection. Across the whole study: Both a matching HLA type and CMV infection were indicated by public TCR beta signatures.

The germline V gene encodes CDR1 SGHAT and CDR2 FQNNGV. Trimming removed 2 bases from V and 2 bases from J, with 6 bases in between. The CDR3 spans 13 residues. TCRdb processed the reads anew with MiXCR; each CDR3 protein has one entry. The table has some 200,000 distinct CDR3 sequences, approximately 9.7% seen once; the top ten hold approximately 4.3%. This clonotype was found many times. This chain links TRBV11-2 with TRBJ1-2; D is uncertain. Sequenced sample: PBMCs. The clonotype originates from a human donor in good health (CMV status not recorded). Some clones in this sample may be carry-over from other donors' samples. As DNA, the CDR3 is TGTGCCAGCAGCTTATCGGACAACTATGGCTACACCTTC. Its protein product is CASSLSDNYGYTF.